These 11 T cell receptor beta chains were sequenced from one sample in a study of T-cell reconstitution after alpha-beta-depleted transplantation in children. During its preparation, the TCRbeta library received unique molecular identifiers. Using its own MiXCR run on the PCR reads, TCRdb lists one record per CDR3 protein. Of hundreds of thousands of distinct CDR3 sequences listed, more than 20% are singletons. This specimen consisted of PBMCs, mostly from graft donor cells, obtained 360 days after TCRalphabeta/CD19-depleted stem cell transplant. Receptors originate from a boy younger than two who had a stem cell transplant for acute myeloid leukemia, so the T cells may come from the graft donor.

This clonotype was detected only a few times. The chain is built from TRBV6-5 and TRBJ2-3; D not resolved. Trimming shortened V by 0 bases and J by 4 bases, and 5 bases separated the two germline ends. CDR1 and CDR2 (germline): MNHEY, SVGAGI. This CDR3 is built from 13 residues. CDR3 residues: CASSYSSPDTQYF. For the CDR3, the DNA is TGTGCCAGCAGTTACTCGAGCCCAGATACGCAGTATTTT.

This chain links TRBV7-9 with TRBJ1-1; D call uncertain. Germline CDR1 and CDR2: SEHNR and FQNEAQ (reference sequence). With 5 bases removed from V and 0 bases from J, the gap between germline ends came to 4 bases. The CDR3 runs 12 residues. In DNA, the CDR3 is TGTGCCAGCAGCGTCATGAACACTGAAGCTTTCTTT. This gives the protein CASSVMNTEAFF.

This clonotype occurred many times. This chain connects TRBV20-1 to TRBJ2-3; D unclear. Germline CDR1 is DFQATT and CDR2 is SNEGSKA (reference sequence). This CDR3 region has 14 residues. V lost 0 bases and J lost 0, with 7 bases in between. The CDR3 here is CSARDPPSTDTQYF. The CDR3 DNA sequence: TGCAGTGCTAGAGATCCTCCTAGCACAGATACGCAGTATTTT.

This clonotype has ten or more counts. The chain uses TRBV10-3 and TRBJ1-5; 7 bases align to TRBD1. The junction had 6 bases not matched to a gene; V was cut back by 10 bases and J by 0 bases. The CDR3 totals 14 residues. The germline V gene has CDR1 ENHRY and CDR2 SYGVKD. Written as DNA, the CDR3 is TGTGCCACCCGGGACAGTTATAGCAATCAGCCCCAGCATTTT. This sequence encodes CATRDSYSNQPQHF.

This rearrangement joins TRBV20-1 to TRBJ1-1; D remains ambiguous. The CDR3 runs to 11 residues. Germline CDR1 reads DFQATT; CDR2 reads SNEGSKA (reference sequence). V lost 2 bases and J lost 3, with 4 bases in between. In DNA form, the CDR3 reads TGCAGTGCTAGACTAGACACTGAAGCTTTCTTT. Protein product: CSARLDTEAFF.

The J gene is TRBJ2-7, the V gene TRBV5-1; TRBD2 matches 8 bases. The trim removed 2 bases at V and 1 base at J, leaving 11 bases unmatched. The CDR3 spans 17 residues. CDR1 is SGHRS and CDR2 is YFSETQ in the germline V gene. CDR3 sequence: CASSFFGWSGGSYEQYF. CDR3 DNA: TGCGCCAGCAGCTTCTTTGGCTGGAGCGGGGGTTCCTACGAGCAGTACTTC.

This clonotype was detected only a few times. This chain connects TRBV20-1 to TRBJ1-5; no clear D gene. The CDR3 covers 14 residues. Germline V CDR1 and CDR2: DFQATT, SNEGSKA (reference sequence). Trimming cost V 2 bases and J 0 bases, with 8 bases left between them. CDR3 in amino acids: CSARSAYSNQPQHF. CDR3 bases: TGCAGTGCTAGATCGGCTTATAGCAATCAGCCCCAGCATTTT.

This clonotype came up many times. The gene calls are TRBV4-3 and TRBJ2-6; D unresolved. The V end lost 0 bases, the J end lost 0 bases, and 12 bases lay between the germline ends. The CDR3 totals 18 residues. CDR1 LGHNA and CDR2 YSLEER come from the germline V gene. The CDR3 nucleotides read TGCGCCAGCAGCCAAGAAGGGCACATTTCCTCTGGGGCCAACGTCCTGACTTTC. Protein product: CASSQEGHISSGANVLTF.

This clonotype was counted only a few times. The chain is built from TRBV25-1 and TRBJ2-1; perhaps TRBD1 as D (5 bases). Germline V lookup: CDR1 MGHDK, CDR2 SYGVNS. V was cut by 4 bases and J by 5 bases, with 15 bases left in between. The CDR3 loop spans 15 amino acids. The CDR3, as DNA: TGTGCCAGCAGTGCAGTTAGGGGCTCGGACAATGAGCAGTTCTTC. Translating it yields CASSAVRGSDNEQFF. Looking up the rest from reference TRBV25-1 and TRBJ2-1 gives the full variable domain: EADIYQTPRYLVIGTGKKITLECSQTMGHDKMYWYQQDPGMELHLIHYSYGVNSTEKGDLSSESTVSRIRTEHFPLTLESARPSHTSQYLCASSAVRGSDNEQFFGPGTRLTVL.

The rearrangement joins TRBV7-2 to TRBJ2-1, with 9 bases matching TRBD2. In germline, CDR1 is SGHTA, CDR2 FQGNSA. V lost 2 bases, J lost 8 bases, and 10 bases stayed unmatched. The CDR3 runs to 16 residues. The DNA for the CDR3 is TGTGCCAGCAGCTTAAGGGTAGCGGGGGTGGTAGATGAGCAGTTCTTC. Protein sequence: CASSLRVAGVVDEQFF.

This clonotype was seen only a few times. The chain recombines TRBV5-5 with TRBJ2-1; D is undetermined. CDR1 SGHKS and CDR2 YYEKEE come from the germline V gene (reference sequence). The CDR3 extends over 15 amino acids. V lost 1 base and J 2 bases, leaving 10 bases between the germline ends. The CDR3, as DNA: TGTGCCAGCAGCTTGTCTAGTATGGCCTACAATGAGCAGTTCTTC. Translating gives CASSLSSMAYNEQFF.